This T cell receptor beta chain was found in a study of early T cells in non-severe SARS-CoV-2 infection. Using its own MiXCR run on the 5' RACE reads, TCRdb lists one record per CDR3 protein. The data contain 90,000 to 130,000 distinct CDR3 sequences, roughly an eighth of them singletons. CDR1 is SGHVS, CDR2 FQNEAQ, per germline. V lost 1 base and J lost 3, with 16 bases in between. CDR3 length: 16 residues. This clonotype has ten or more counts. This TCR was recovered from an adult who was a healthcare worker with PCR-confirmed SARS-CoV-2 infection or an uninfected control (not recorded which). The J gene is TRBJ2-7, the V gene TRBV7-8; possibly TRBD1 or TRBD2 for D (5 bases each). The sequenced sample was whole blood. CDR3 DNA: TGTGCCAGCAGCTTAGAATGGGACCTTGGAAGCTACGAGCAGTACTTC. It codes for CASSLEWDLGSYEQYF.